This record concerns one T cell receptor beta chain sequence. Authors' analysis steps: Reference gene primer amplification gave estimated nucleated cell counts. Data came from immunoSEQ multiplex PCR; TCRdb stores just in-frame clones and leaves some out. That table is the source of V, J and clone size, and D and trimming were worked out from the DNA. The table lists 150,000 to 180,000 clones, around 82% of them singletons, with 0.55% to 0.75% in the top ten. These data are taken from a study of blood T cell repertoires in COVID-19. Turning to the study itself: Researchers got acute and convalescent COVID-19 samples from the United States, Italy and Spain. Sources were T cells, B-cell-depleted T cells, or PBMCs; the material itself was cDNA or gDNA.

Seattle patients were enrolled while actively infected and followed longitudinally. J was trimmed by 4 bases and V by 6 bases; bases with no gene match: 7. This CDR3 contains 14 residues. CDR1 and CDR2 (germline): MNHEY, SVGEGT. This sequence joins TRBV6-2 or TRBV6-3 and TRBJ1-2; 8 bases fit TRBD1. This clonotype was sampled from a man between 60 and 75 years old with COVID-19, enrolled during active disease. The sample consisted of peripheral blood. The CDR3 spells CASSSPGTGYGYTF. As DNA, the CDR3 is TGTGCCAGCAGCTCACCCGGGACAGGCTATGGCTACACCTTC.